This TCR beta chain originates from a study of shared clonotypes between healthy human individuals (dated by TCRdb to 2018 to 2021). Background on the whole study: A few men and a couple of women, aged 18 to 49 years, made up the cohort. For each donor, three plates each were used for CD4 naive and CD4 memory, two plates were used for CD8 naive, and one plate was used for CD8 memory. Blood TCR repertoires of roughly five healthy adults were deeply sequenced to estimate repertoire size and the extent of clonotype sharing between individuals. To increase sequencing depth and limit assay-specific biases, TCR repertoire library preparation and sequencing were carried out by different laboratories using diverse techniques. Per donor, leukapheresis produced somewhere between about 0.8 and 9.5 billion PBMCs.

CD8 naive samples consisted of CD45RO-negative cells that were positively selected for CCR7, yielding a CD45RA+CCR7+ population without TemRA cells. Donors were healthy HIV-negative adults with no recently reported acute infections or vaccinations. Every donor was a Caucasian adult residing in Nashville, Tennessee, USA. After blood collection by leukapheresis, PBMCs were isolated using Ficoll-Histopaque density gradient centrifugation and then cryopreserved in the vapor phase of liquid nitrogen. Purity and quantity of every magnetically sorted T cell population were checked by analytical flow cytometry. Each sorted fraction had its genomic DNA isolated and then quantified by UV absorbance on a Nanodrop 2000c. Using the deep immunoSEQ assay, TCR CDR3 regions were amplified from genomic DNA by multiplex PCR. Extracted genomic DNA from each cell subset was distributed evenly across all wells of several immunoSEQ 96-well plates, and each plate was treated as a replicate. For sorted subsets, approximately 190 ng of genomic DNA, equivalent to some 33,000 T cell genomes, went into each replicate PCR. Purified libraries were measured with a Qubit 3.0 fluorometer, size-checked on a Bioanalyzer 2100, and measured again with the KAPA Library Quantification kit. Every immunoSEQ 96-well plate was sequenced on a separate single-read 150-cycle Illumina NextSeq 550 flow cell. Turning to the authors' computational methods: Because only junctional sequences without quality scores were contained in the immunoSEQ output, filtering matching that applied to full-length reads could not be performed. Sequences were annotated with PyIR, a Python wrapper for IgBLAST v1.9, and V/J genes and CDR3 were assigned using IMGT germline references. Any read was removed if the V/J assignment was weak (E-value above 1e-6), the CDR3 was missing, or the read contained stop codons, out-of-frame junctions, or ambiguous translated residues. V3J clonotypes were defined as sequences sharing the same inferred V gene, J gene, and CDR3 amino acid sequence. Percentage overlap between repertoires was calculated by dividing the number of shared unique clonotypes by the size of the smaller repertoire. Richness of each repertoire was evaluated using RTK rarefaction, the Chao1 estimator, and Recon v2.1 estimates of unobserved clonotypes. Generation probabilities for all TCRbeta clonotypes obtained by the gDNA method from four donors were computed using OLGA. This immuneACCESS table, as held by TCRdb, lists in-frame sequences with V and J called but not all clones. Of the missing ones, under half trace to an unresolved V gene in checked studies; the others have no known cause. The D gene and trimming were derived from the DNA, and the V and J assignments and clone size from that table. The sample contains around 2.1 million clones, roughly 91% of them found a single time. The ten largest clones represent roughly 1.8% of the sample.

Beyond this particular receptor, the publication reports: The small number of donors limited the genetic and exposure-history diversity represented. Compared with non-shared clonotypes, clonotypes shared by all four sorted-subset donors had higher generation probabilities. Sampling was restricted to blood, and TCR repertoires in tissue are likely to differ from TCR repertoires in blood. Even with the large sequencing depth, rarefaction of the sorted-subset datasets indicated that sequencing was incomplete. Based on pairwise subsampling, the degree of clonotype sharing among donors was expected to be affected by sequencing depth. Larger estimated clonotype richness was generally found for naive subsets than for memory subsets. When a handful of donors were compared, the shared fraction of clonotypes was roughly 5% for naive CD4, 3.5% for naive CD8, roughly 2.5% for memory CD4, and under 0.5% for memory CD8.

Trimmed from V: 8 bases; trimmed from J: 2 bases; junction bases lacking a gene match: 5. Taken from the germline V gene, the CDR1 and CDR2 loops are ENHRY and SYGVKD. Measured from the cysteine to the phenylalanine, the CDR3 is 14 residues long. Only the CDR3 portion is preserved as DNA: 42 bases, with reading frame beginning at the first base. Of note for this clone: What this receptor recognizes is not known. No much larger clone is present one base from it, and per-base qualities are unavailable.

The rearrangement combines TRBV10-3 with TRBJ2-7; the central 11 bases match TRBD2. The sample consisted of naive CD8+ T cells from PBMCs. The sample's cell subset or site label, decoded: CD45RA+CCR7+. The clonotype originates from a man aged 18 to 35 in good health. Some clones in this sample may be carry-over from other donors' samples. Here is the DNA: TGTGCCATCCGGGGGACTAGCGGTGCCTACGAGCAGTACTTC. This sequence encodes CAIRGTSGAYEQYF.